The 28 T cell receptor beta chains in this list originate from one sample, sequenced in a study of blood T cell repertoires in COVID-19. Repertoires were generated with immunoSEQ multiplex PCR, while TCRdb's copy carries only in-frame clones and drops some. The sample lists 130,000 to 150,000 clones, approximately 88% occurring once. Sequenced sample: PBMCs or T cells enriched from blood (not recorded which). Receptor source: a man aged 40-50 years with acute COVID-19.

The chain links TRBV24-1 to TRBJ1-2; D uncertain. Trimming shortened V by 3 bases and J by 3 bases, and 7 bases separated the two germline ends. The CDR3 is made up of 13 amino acids. Germline assignment: CDR1 KGHDR and CDR2 SFDVKD. CDR3: CATSDPKHYGYTF. The CDR3 DNA sequence: TGTGCCACCAGTGATCCTAAGCACTATGGCTACACCTTC.

This chain connects TRBV10-3 to TRBJ2-3, with TRBD2 matching 12 bases. The length of the CDR3 is 15 residues. Germline V lookup: CDR1 ENHRY, CDR2 SYGVKD. V dropped 7 bases and J dropped 4; count of bases not matched to a gene: 6. CDR3 sequence: CAITQTSGSADTQYF. CDR3 DNA sequence: TGTGCCATCACCCAGACTAGCGGGAGTGCAGATACGCAGTATTTT.

The V gene is TRBV6-2 or TRBV6-3, the J gene TRBJ1-5; 10 bases match TRBD1. Germline values: CDR1 MNHEY, CDR2 SVGEGT. V shed 2 bases, J shed 2 bases, and the junction held 15 bases outside the gene matches. The CDR3 length is 20 residues. The CDR3 sequence is CASSYNLGTGVTGRNQPQHF. The CDR3 DNA reads as TGTGCCAGCAGTTACAACCTAGGGACAGGGGTAACTGGTCGCAATCAGCCCCAGCATTTT.

The chain has TRBV2 and TRBJ1-1, with D possibly being TRBD1 (6 bases). CDR1 SNHLY and CDR2 FYNNEI come from the germline V gene. The CDR3 is 14 amino acids. Trimming pared 10 bases from V and 1 base from J, leaving 16 bases between. The CDR3 loop reads CATLGQLANTEAFF. The CDR3 region has the DNA TGTGCCACCTTAGGACAGTTAGCGAACACTGAAGCTTTCTTT.

The CDR3, as DNA: TGTGCCAGCAGCACGGACAGGGACAATTACAATGAGCAGTTCTTC. Amino acid sequence: CASSTDRDNYNEQFF. The rearrangement links TRBV5-6 to TRBJ2-1; 8 bases are shared with TRBD1. With 4 bases clipped from V and 4 bases from J, the junction kept 7 bases outside the gene matches. Germline values: CDR1 SGHDT, CDR2 YYEEEE. The CDR3 is made up of 15 amino acids.

The V gene is TRBV24-1, the J gene TRBJ2-3; 11 bases are a match to TRBD1. CDR1 and CDR2 from the germline V gene are KGHDR and SFDVKD. V lost 11 bases to trimming and J lost 4 bases; unmatched junction nucleotides: 7. The CDR3 is 14 residues long. The CDR3: CAIGTGGFADTQYF. CDR3 in DNA: TGTGCCATCGGGACAGGGGGTTTCGCAGATACGCAGTATTTT.

V and J are TRBV7-2 and TRBJ2-5, with D uncertain. The CDR3 contains 14 residues. CDR1 is SGHTA, CDR2 FQGNSA, per germline. Trimming left V 6 bases short and J 2 bases short, with 13 bases between. DNA for the CDR3: TGTGCCAGCAGTAAAGACAAATCTCAAGAGACCCAGTACTTC. Its translation: CASSKDKSQETQYF.

This clone showed up just once. In DNA form, the CDR3 reads TGCGCCAGCAGCGGGCCTGGAGGGGACACAGATACGCAGTATTTT. It codes for CASSGPGGDTDTQYF. The V call is TRBV5-1, the J call TRBJ2-3; the D gene is possibly TRBD2 (6 bases). Between the trimmed V and J ends, which lost 4 bases and 2 bases, there was a span of 14 bases. Germline V gene sequence: CDR1 SGHRS, CDR2 YFSETQ. This CDR3 comprises 15 residues.

This sequence joins TRBV28 and TRBJ2-7; D is uncertain. V lost 4 bases, J lost 3 bases, and 19 bases lay in between. This CDR3 spans 16 amino acids. The germline V gene encodes CDR1 MDHEN and CDR2 SYDVKM. This chain's CDR3 is CASSSLRQAKIYEQYF. The CDR3 bases are TGTGCCAGCAGTTCCCTCCGACAAGCCAAAATCTACGAGCAGTACTTC.

The rearrangement joins TRBV3-1 (or the pseudogene TRBV3-2) to TRBJ2-5; weak D call: TRBD1 (6 bases). CDR3 length equals 17 residues. V gave up 1 base and J gave up 4 bases, with 19 bases separating them. Germline V CDR1 and CDR2: LGHDT, YNNKEL (reference sequence). CDR3 DNA sequence: TGTGCCAGCAGCCAAGTTCAAGGGACAAGGATGGGAGAGACCCAGTACTTC. Its protein product is CASSQVQGTRMGETQYF.

The chain carries TRBV28 and TRBJ2-1; the D gene is possibly TRBD1 (6 bases). This CDR3 contains 16 residues. The V and J ends lost 4 bases and 0 bases respectively, with 13 bases between them. Germline loops: CDR1 MDHEN, CDR2 SYDVKM. CDR3 residues: CASSSPGQSSYNEQFF. CDR3 DNA sequence: TGTGCCAGCAGTTCCCCCGGACAGAGCTCCTACAATGAGCAGTTCTTC.

The chain links TRBV5-4 to TRBJ1-3; TRBD1 matches at 7 bases. The germline gives CDR1 SGHNT, CDR2 YYREEE (reference sequence). Unmatched junction bases numbered 8, after V lost 4 bases and J lost 1 base. The CDR3 runs 16 residues. The CDR3 loop reads CASSPTLTGSGNTIYF. CDR3 coding DNA: TGTGCCAGCAGCCCGACCTTGACAGGGTCTGGAAACACCATATATTTT. Based on the CDR3 plus reference TRBV5-4 and TRBJ1-3, the full variable domain is ETGVTQSPTHLIKTRGQQVTLRCSSQSGHNTVSWYQQALGQGPQFIFQYYREEENGRGNFPPRFSGLQFPNYSSELNVNALELDDSALYLCASSPTLTGSGNTIYFGEGSWLTVV.

The V gene is TRBV28, the J gene TRBJ1-5; 10 bases line up with TRBD1. The CDR3 contains 16 residues. The V and J ends lost 5 bases and 5 bases, in that order; junction bases with no gene match: 9. Germline CDR1 MDHEN, CDR2 SYDVKM. The CDR3 region has the DNA TGTGCCAGCAGTCTTACCGGGACAGGGGTTTATCAGCCCCAGCATTTT. This sequence encodes CASSLTGTGVYQPQHF.

This rearrangement joins TRBV5-1 to TRBJ2-2; tentative D call: TRBD2 (6 bases). CDR3 length equals 14 residues. In germline, CDR1 is SGHRS, CDR2 YFSETQ. V was cut by 1 base and J by 6 bases, with 10 bases left in between. The CDR3 bases are TGCGCCAGCAGCTTGAACCGGGAGTCCGGGGAGCTGTTTTTT. It yields the protein CASSLNRESGELFF.

The chain is built from TRBV10-3 and TRBJ2-1; TRBD1 matches at 10 bases. The ends lost 7 bases at V and 10 bases at J; junction bases unmatched: 10. Germline V gives CDR1 ENHRY, CDR2 SYGVKD. The CDR3 spans 14 residues. This chain's CDR3 is CAIKGGQGKEEQFF. In DNA form, the CDR3 reads TGTGCCATCAAAGGGGGACAGGGGAAGGAAGAGCAGTTCTTC.

This clone has a handful of counts. This chain connects TRBV4-3 to TRBJ1-3; D gene uncertain. Trimming pared 3 bases from V and 2 bases from J, leaving 14 bases between. The CDR3 runs 16 residues. Germline loops: CDR1 LGHNA, CDR2 YSLEER. DNA for the CDR3: TGCGCCAGCAGCCAGTTCCTCTCGAGGCCTGGAAACACCATATATTTT. Residues: CASSQFLSRPGNTIYF.

The rearrangement joins TRBV9 to TRBJ1-1, with 7 bases matching TRBD1. Germline CDR1 and CDR2: SGDLS and YYNGEE. V dropped 4 bases and J dropped 2; count of bases not matched to a gene: 11. The CDR3 extends over 16 amino acids. CDR3 nucleotide sequence: TGTGCCAGCAGCCCGCAAAGGGGGCCATTAAACACTGAAGCTTTCTTT. This sequence encodes CASSPQRGPLNTEAFF.

The chain has TRBV9 and TRBJ2-5, with D possibly TRBD2 on 6 matching bases. Trimming stripped 2 bases from V and 3 bases from J, with 11 bases between. The CDR3 spans 14 residues. Per germline, CDR1 SGDLS and CDR2 YYNGEE. The CDR3 bases are TGTGCCAGCAGCGTGGAGGGCCCGGAAGAGACCCAGTACTTC. Its protein is CASSVEGPEETQYF. The whole variable domain, remainder taken from reference TRBV9 and TRBJ2-5, is DSGVTQTPKHLITATGQRVTLRCSPRSGDLSVYWYQQSLDQGLQFLIQYYNGEERAKGNILERFSAQQFPDLHSELNLSSLELGDSALYFCASSVEGPEETQYFGPGTRLLVL.

The chain has TRBV5-1 and TRBJ1-2; 9 bases agree with TRBD1. CDR1 is SGHRS and CDR2 is YFSETQ in the germline V gene. Unmatched junction bases numbered 9, after V lost 4 bases and J lost 8 bases. The CDR3 is made up of 14 amino acids. The CDR3 sequence is CASSPDRGSRGYTF. CDR3 DNA sequence: TGCGCCAGCAGCCCGGACAGGGGCTCACGGGGCTACACCTTC.

The J gene is TRBJ2-1, the V gene TRBV7-9; D uncertain. Germline-derived CDR1 and CDR2 are SEHNR and FQNEAQ (reference sequence). This CDR3 has 15 amino acids. V lost 3 bases and J lost 1, with 10 bases in between. The CDR3 reads CASSFRPMSYNEQFF. The CDR3 DNA is TGTGCCAGCAGCTTCCGCCCTATGTCCTACAATGAGCAGTTCTTC.

This clone was seen just once. The V gene is TRBV3-1 (or the pseudogene TRBV3-2), the J gene TRBJ2-1; TRBD2 agrees at 9 bases. J lost 2 bases, V lost 4 bases, and 6 bases had no gene match. CDR1 is LGHDT and CDR2 is YNNKEL in the germline V gene (reference sequence). The CDR3 loop spans 16 amino acids. The CDR3 is CASSPGGGGTYNEQFF. The DNA for the CDR3 is TGTGCCAGCAGCCCAGGCGGGGGGGGTACCTACAATGAGCAGTTCTTC.

The chain recombines TRBV6-5 with TRBJ2-7, with 11 nucleotides matching TRBD1. Unmatched junction bases numbered 9, after V lost 4 bases and J lost 4 bases. From germline, CDR1 is MNHEY and CDR2 SVGAGI. This CDR3 contains 16 residues. CDR3 in amino acids: CASSSDGDRGSYEQYF. The CDR3 region has the DNA TGTGCCAGCAGTTCAGACGGGGACAGGGGGTCGTACGAGCAGTACTTC.

In its sample, this clone was seen once. The chain links TRBV18 to TRBJ2-1, with no clear D. The CDR3 is made up of 14 amino acids. Germline V CDR1 and CDR2: KGHSH, LQKENI. The V end was cut by 2 bases, the J end by 3 bases, with 8 bases between. The CDR3 loop reads CASSPSSVYNEQFF. As DNA, the CDR3 is TGTGCCAGCTCACCATCGTCAGTCTACAATGAGCAGTTCTTC.

The chain joins TRBV5-5 to TRBJ2-7, with 8 bases lining up with TRBD1. Germline CDR1 SGHKS, CDR2 YYEKEE (reference sequence). The CDR3 consists of 16 residues. Losses at the gene ends were 0 bases for V and 0 bases for J; bases not matched to a gene: 5. CDR3 in DNA: TGTGCCAGCAGCTTGGGGATAGGGACAGGCTCCTACGAGCAGTACTTC. Its protein is CASSLGIGTGSYEQYF.

This clone was detected a few times. The chain has TRBV7-2 and TRBJ2-7, with 8 bases lining up with TRBD2. The CDR3 has 17 residues. The germline V gene encodes CDR1 SGHTA and CDR2 FQGNSA. V shed 5 bases and J 2 bases; nucleotides not matched to a gene: 14. The CDR3 DNA reads as TGTGCCAGCAGCCGTTACGCCACTAGCGGAGGTACCTACGAGCAGTACTTC. This sequence encodes CASSRYATSGGTYEQYF.

The chain joins TRBV7-9 to TRBJ1-1; no clear D gene. CDR3 length: 12 amino acids. V lost 5 bases, J lost 7 bases, and 11 bases lay in between. Germline V gene lookup returns CDR1 SEHNR and CDR2 FQNEAQ (reference sequence). CDR3 sequence (DNA): TGTGCCAGCAGCATTTCCGAGAGTGAAGCTTTCTTT. Amino acids: CASSISESEAFF.

The chain has TRBV6-5 and TRBJ2-7; 10 bases are shared with TRBD2. V lost 6 bases, J lost 7 bases, and 12 bases stayed unmatched. CDR3 length equals 15 residues. The germline V gene has CDR1 MNHEY and CDR2 SVGAGI. The CDR3 loop reads CASSRPSGGSGEQYF. The CDR3 DNA follows: TGTGCCAGCAGCCGGCCTAGCGGGGGTTCCGGGGAGCAGTACTTC.

As concerns this clone: This CDR3 is also generated by other DNA sequences in the sample. The chain joins TRBV3-1 (or the pseudogene TRBV3-2) to TRBJ1-5; D perhaps matches TRBD1 (5 bases). Germline-derived CDR1 and CDR2 are LGHDT and YNNKEL (reference sequence). Trimming took off 2 bases at V and 1 base at J, with 6 bases between the two ends. This CDR3 is built from 14 residues. As DNA, the CDR3 is TGTGCCAGCAGCCAATCAGGGAGCAATCAGCCCCAGCATTTT. Translating gives CASSQSGSNQPQHF.